The 15 T cell receptor beta chains given below trace back to one sample, sequenced in a study of human T cells and chemical hapten exposure. TCRdb re-called the RACE reads with MiXCR, one entry per CDR3 protein. The sample shows over 300,000 distinct CDR3 sequences, more than 4.5% of them seen only once. Sample time point: pre-sensitization, week 0. Treatment defined: therapeutic diphenylcyclopropenone sensitization with weekly scalp DPC. The sequenced sample was whole blood, obtained in connection with sensitization to the hapten diphenylcyclopropenone (DPC). The source of these receptors is a woman aged 45-60 years with alopecia areata. Some clones in this sample may be carry-over from other donors' samples.

This clonotype appeared many times. The chain recombines TRBV4-2 with TRBJ2-3; 13 nucleotides line up with TRBD2. Germline assignment: CDR1 LGHNA and CDR2 YNFKEQ. Unmatched junction bases numbered 9, after V lost 4 bases and J lost 5 bases. This CDR3 contains 17 residues. CDR3 amino acids: CASSRSLAGGPEDTQYF. CDR3 coding DNA: TGTGCCAGCAGCCGGTCACTAGCGGGAGGGCCAGAAGATACGCAGTATTTT.

This clonotype was picked up a small number of times. This chain links TRBV7-9 with TRBJ1-1, with TRBD1 matching over 9 bases. The germline CDR1 and CDR2 sequences are SEHNR and FQNEAQ (reference sequence). CDR3 size: 16 residues. After removal of 9 bases from V and 3 bases from J, the junction contained 14 bases not matched to a gene. The CDR3 DNA reads as TGTGCCAGTCTACCCGGGGACAGGGTCTTTCACACTGAAGCTTTCTTT. This codes for CASLPGDRVFHTEAFF.

The table lists this clonotype with a few counts. The chain is built from TRBV5-1 and TRBJ1-2; no clear D gene. Germline V gives CDR1 SGHRS, CDR2 YFSETQ. The CDR3 covers 13 residues. V was cut by 0 bases and J by 6 bases, with 9 bases left in between. The CDR3 spells CASSLVGNDGYTF. The CDR3 DNA reads as TGCGCCAGCAGCTTGGTGGGGAATGATGGCTACACCTTC.

This chain connects TRBV7-2 to TRBJ2-3, with D possibly TRBD1 on 6 matching bases. With 1 base removed from V and 2 bases from J, the gap between germline ends came to 19 bases. Per the germline V gene, CDR1 is SGHTA and CDR2 is FQGNSA. The CDR3 covers 18 residues. CDR3 in amino acids: CASSLDRTIGGVTDTQYF. CDR3 DNA: TGTGCCAGCAGCTTAGATAGGACAATAGGGGGTGTCACAGATACGCAGTATTTT.

This clonotype has only a few counts. The chain carries TRBV7-9 and TRBJ2-3, with D tentatively TRBD1 or TRBD2 (5 bases each). The germline V and J ends were trimmed by 5 bases and 11 bases, with 17 bases remaining between them. The germline V gene has CDR1 SEHNR and CDR2 FQNEAQ (reference sequence). The CDR3 contains 13 residues. In DNA form, the CDR3 reads TGTGCCAGCAGCCTGATGGGGGACGTTGTGCAGTATTTT. It encodes CASSLMGDVVQYF.

This clonotype has a handful of counts. The genes are TRBV29-1 and TRBJ1-4; D ambiguous. Trimming removed 4 bases from V and 4 bases from J, with 7 bases in between. The germline V gene encodes CDR1 SQVTM and CDR2 ANQGSEA. The CDR3 loop spans 12 amino acids. The CDR3 loop reads CSVGRSNEKLFF. The CDR3 DNA follows: TGCAGCGTTGGTCGGAGTAATGAAAAACTGTTTTTT.

This clonotype was counted many times. At one boundary the junction diverges from the germline segment, which might be a read error. The rearrangement links TRBV6-2 or TRBV6-3 to TRBJ1-1, with D perhaps matching TRBD1 (6 bases). CDR1 and CDR2 from the germline V gene are MNHEY and SVGEGT. This CDR3 has 14 residues. The CDR3, as DNA: TGTGCCACCAGTCTACAGGGAGGATGGACTGAAGCTTTCTTT. Translating gives CATSLQGGWTEAFF.

This clonotype was seen at least ten times. The junction differs from germline at one of its ends, possibly a read error. The chain carries TRBV12-3 or TRBV12-4 and TRBJ1-2; TRBD1 matches 7 bases. CDR3 length: 13 residues. The CDR3 region is CASSLGGFYGYTF. For the CDR3, the DNA is TGTGCCAGCAGCTTAGGGGGCTTCTATGGCTACACCTTC.

In its sample, this clonotype was seen a few times. CDR3 coding DNA: TGTGCCAGCAGCCGACGGGACAGACCCTACAATGAGCAGTTCTTC. This codes for CASSRRDRPYNEQFF. The rearrangement joins TRBV28 to TRBJ2-1, with 7 positions matching TRBD1. V lost 6 bases, J lost 2 bases, and 7 bases stayed unmatched. Per germline, CDR1 MDHEN and CDR2 SYDVKM. This CDR3 is 15 amino acids long.

V usage is TRBV4-3 and J usage is TRBJ2-2; possibly TRBD2 for D (5 bases). The CDR3 runs to 15 residues. CDR1 LGHNA and CDR2 YSLEER come from the germline V gene. Trimming took off 1 base at V and 4 bases at J, with 10 bases between the two ends. CDR3 in amino acids: CASSQGIAITGELFF. The CDR3 nucleotides are TGCGCCAGCAGCCAAGGGATAGCGATCACCGGGGAGCTGTTTTTT.

There are many counts of this clonotype. The V and J genes are TRBV7-2 and TRBJ1-3; D is uncertain. Germline-derived CDR1 and CDR2 are SGHTA and FQGNSA. This CDR3 comprises 15 residues. The V gene lost 2 bases and the J gene lost 2 bases, with 10 bases spanning the gap. CDR3 sequence reads: CASSLNGGPGNTIYF. In nucleotides, the CDR3 is TGTGCCAGCAGCTTAAACGGTGGTCCTGGAAACACCATATATTTT.

This clonotype has a count of ten or more. The V call is TRBV2, the J call TRBJ2-4, with 8 bases lining up with TRBD1. CDR1 is SNHLY, CDR2 FYNNEI, per germline. V shed 7 bases and J 9 bases; nucleotides not matched to a gene: 8. This CDR3 region has 13 residues. CDR3 nucleotides: TGTGCCAGCACCCTCGACAGGGGTGGCATTCAGTACTTC. Translated, it gives CASTLDRGGIQYF. Complete variable domain (other parts from reference TRBV2 and TRBJ2-4): EPEVTQTPSHQVTQMGQEVILRCVPISNHLYFYWYRQILGQKVEFLVSFYNNEISEKSEIFDDQFSVERPDGSNFTLKIRSTKLEDSAMYFCASTLDRGGIQYFGAGTRLSVL.

At least ten counts were recorded for this clonotype. This chain joins TRBV7-2 and TRBJ2-3; 11 bases map to TRBD2. Germline-derived CDR1 and CDR2 are SGHTA and FQGNSA. V shed 5 bases and J 3 bases; nucleotides not matched to a gene: 7. The CDR3 spans 16 residues. For the CDR3, the DNA is TGTGCCAGCAGCCCCATAGCGGGGGGGCTAACAGATACGCAGTATTTT. Protein sequence: CASSPIAGGLTDTQYF.

The chain combines TRBV25-1 with TRBJ1-2; D is perhaps TRBD1 (5 bases). The germline gives CDR1 MGHDK, CDR2 SYGVNS. The V end lost 2 bases, the J end lost 4 bases, and 8 bases lay between the germline ends. The CDR3 covers 13 residues. CDR3: CASSERGIYGYTF. CDR3 sequence (DNA): TGTGCCAGCAGTGAAAGGGGTATCTATGGCTACACCTTC.

At least ten counts were recorded for this clonotype. The rearrangement links TRBV9 to TRBJ2-6; no reliable D call. This CDR3 is 12 amino acids long. Germline V gene sequence: CDR1 SGDLS, CDR2 YYNGEE. V shed 2 bases and J shed 10 bases, with 7 bases lying between them. The CDR3 here is CASSVNGNVLTF. As DNA, the CDR3 is TGTGCCAGCAGCGTGAACGGGAACGTCCTGACTTTC.